This TCR beta chain appears in the sequencing data of a study of blood T cell repertoires in COVID-19. Whole-study context: COVID-19 samples from acute and convalescent phases originated in the United States, Italy and Spain. The analysed material was cDNA or gDNA that came from T cells, B-cell-depleted T cells, or PBMCs.

Authors' methods: By means of reference gene primer amplification, nucleated cell counts were estimated. TCRdb's table, derived via immunoSEQ multiplex PCR, lists solely in-frame clones and lacks some. For V, J and clone size, that table is used; D and trimming come from the DNA. The sample shows under 500,000 clones, about 89% of them seen only once. This clone has only a few counts. Germline CDR1 reads LNHDA; CDR2 reads SQIVND (reference sequence). The ends were cut back, 2 bases at V and 4 bases at J, with 17 bases in the middle. CDR3 length equals 16 residues. Sequencing was performed on peripheral blood. The source of this sequence is a woman aged 25 to 45 with acute or convalescent COVID-19. This rearrangement joins TRBV19 to TRBJ1-2, with D hard to call. The DNA of the CDR3 is TGTGCCAGTAGTATACGCCAACTAGCAGAGATCTATGGCTACACCTTC. Translation gives CASSIRQLAEIYGYTF. Variable domain in full (rest from reference TRBV19 and TRBJ1-2): DGGITQSPKYLFRKEGQNVTLSCEQNLNHDAMYWYRQDPGQGLRLIYYSQIVNDFQKGDIAEGYSVSREKKESFPLTVTSAQKNPTAFYLCASSIRQLAEIYGYTFGSGTRLTVV.